These 6 T cell receptor beta chains were sequenced from one sample in a study of T cell responses to AZD1222 COVID-19 vaccine. Measured with immunoSEQ multiplex PCR; TCRdb has only the in-frame clones, and not every one. The sample consists of some 110,000 clones, more than 70% of them appearing once. The sequenced sample was peripheral blood, obtained 28 days after the second AZD1222 dose. All receptors come from an adult who received the AZD1222 COVID-19 vaccine.

This clone has only one observation. The chain combines TRBV5-6 with TRBJ1-6; D is undetermined. The CDR3 is 18 amino acids. The germline V and J ends were trimmed by 0 bases and 0 bases, with 13 bases remaining between them. Germline CDR1 reads SGHDT; CDR2 reads YYEEEE. CDR3 loop: CASSLVGIRSSYNSPLHF. In DNA, the CDR3 is TGTGCCAGCAGCTTGGTAGGGATTCGGAGCTCCTATAATTCACCCCTCCACTTT.

The chain employs TRBV10-3 and TRBJ2-5; D possibly corresponds to TRBD1 (6 bases). V was shortened by 6 bases and J by 3 bases, with 14 bases between the two germline ends. The CDR3 is 14 residues long. CDR1 and CDR2 from the germline V gene are ENHRY and SYGVKD. The CDR3 protein is CAISDGEGEETQYF. CDR3 nucleotide sequence: TGTGCCATCAGCGATGGAGAGGGGGAAGAGACCCAGTACTTC.

This clone was seen more than once but under ten times. The chain combines TRBV11-2 with TRBJ2-3; D tentatively fits TRBD1 or TRBD2 (5 bases each). Trimming left V 1 base short and J 2 bases short, with 16 bases between. The CDR3 is made up of 17 amino acids. Per the germline V gene, CDR1 is SGHAT and CDR2 is FQNNGV. CDR3 sequence reads: CASSLGDRDPYTDTQYF. The CDR3 DNA sequence: TGTGCCAGCAGCTTAGGGGACCGGGACCCCTACACAGATACGCAGTATTTT.

CDR3 sequence reads: CASDTGSGANVLTF. Here the CDR3 DNA reads TGTGCCAGCGATACAGGGTCGGGGGCCAACGTCCTGACTTTC. The chain links TRBV5-6 to TRBJ2-6; tentative D call: TRBD1 (6 bases). This CDR3 has 14 residues. The V end was cut by 7 bases, the J end by 4 bases, with 12 bases between. Germline lookup yields CDR1 SGHDT and CDR2 YYEEEE.

In this sample, this clone turned up once. This sequence joins TRBV7-2 and TRBJ1-2; D is uncertain. CDR1 SGHTA and CDR2 FQGNSA come from the germline V gene. The CDR3 contains 14 residues. Between the trimmed V and J ends, which lost 5 bases and 1 base, there was a span of 11 bases. The CDR3 DNA reads as TGTGCCAGCAGCCCCGTGACCAGTAACTATGGCTACACCTTC. Amino acid sequence: CASSPVTSNYGYTF.

The gene calls are TRBV5-6 and TRBJ1-2; 9 bases align to TRBD1. CDR1 is SGHDT and CDR2 is YYEEEE in the germline V gene. The CDR3 loop spans 13 amino acids. Germline trimming cut 4 bases from V and 6 bases from J; bases unmatched to any gene: 4. CDR3 DNA: TGTGCCAGCAGCCCGGGACAGGGAGATGGCTACACCTTC. Its protein product is CASSPGQGDGYTF.